Here is one T cell receptor beta chain with its context. The data originate from a study of blood T cell repertoires in COVID-19. The wider study: Sites across the United States, Italy and Spain contributed samples from acute and convalescent COVID-19. PBMCs, B-cell-depleted T cells, or T cells provided the cDNA or gDNA that made up the material.

Original processing notes: Estimation of nucleated cell counts was performed using reference gene primer amplification. Produced via immunoSEQ multiplex PCR; TCRdb's table is partial and in-frame only. V, J and clone size reflect that table, while D and trimming were determined from the DNA. The data show approximately 170,000 clones, 80% to 90% seen once. Germline CDR1 is LNHDA and CDR2 is SQIVND (reference sequence). The CDR3 totals 14 residues. V was shortened by 10 bases and J by 7 bases, with 22 bases between the two germline ends. The genes are TRBV19 and TRBJ1-2; D is undetermined. Sequenced material: peripheral blood. The clonotype comes from a man aged 18-30 years who had recovered from COVID-19. The CDR3 here is CATSNRQVVSGYTF. CDR3 bases: TGTGCCACTTCCAACCGACAAGTCGTAAGTGGCTACACCTTC.